This TCR beta chain derives from a study of blood T cell repertoires in COVID-19. Whole-study context: Whether acute or convalescent, the COVID-19 samples came from the United States, Italy and Spain. Sample material is recorded as cDNA or gDNA derived from T cells, B-cell-depleted T cells, or PBMCs.

Per the original methods: Using reference gene primer amplification, nucleated cell counts were estimated. Sequencing was performed with immunoSEQ multiplex PCR; in TCRdb, only in-frame clones are kept and a portion is missing. The DNA was the basis for D and trimming; V, J and clone size are from that table. The sample consists of about 150,000 clones, 70% to 90% of them appearing once. This CDR3 has 14 amino acids. Trimming pared 1 base from V and 8 bases from J, leaving 12 bases between. Germline V gene sequence: CDR1 LGHNA, CDR2 YNFKEQ. This clone has only one observation. The sample comprised peripheral blood. This clonotype was obtained from a man between 65 and 80 years old with acute or convalescent COVID-19. This chain connects TRBV4-2 to TRBJ1-5, with a possible D match to TRBD1 (5 bases). CDR3 sequence: CASSQGQPREPQHF. The CDR3 DNA sequence: TGTGCCAGCAGCCAAGGTCAGCCCAGGGAGCCCCAGCATTTT.